The 15 T cell receptor beta chains given below trace back to one sample, sequenced in a study of shared clonotypes between healthy human individuals. Repertoires were generated with immunoSEQ multiplex PCR, while TCRdb's copy carries only in-frame clones and drops some. Among approximately 740,000 clones listed, around 74% were seen once. Sequenced: memory CD4+ T cells sorted from blood. Specified subset: CD45RA-negative fraction. These receptors came from a woman younger than 45 in good health.

This chain connects TRBV5-4 to TRBJ2-5, with 10 bases identical to TRBD2. Per the germline V gene, CDR1 is SGHNT and CDR2 is YYREEE (reference sequence). This CDR3 has 16 residues. J gave up 5 bases and V 0 bases, and 7 bases lay outside the gene matches. For the CDR3, the DNA is TGTGCCAGCAGCTTGGACCTAGCGGGAGTGGGGGAGACCCAGTACTTC. The encoded protein is CASSLDLAGVGETQYF.

CDR3 in amino acids: CASSLESRGTYEQYF. The CDR3 nucleotides read TGTGCCAGCAGCTTAGAATCGCGCGGGACCTACGAGCAGTACTTC. This chain joins TRBV11-2 and TRBJ2-7; D may be TRBD2 (6 bases). From germline, CDR1 is SGHAT and CDR2 FQNNGV. The CDR3 is made up of 15 amino acids. Trimming stripped 0 bases from V and 2 bases from J, with 11 bases between.

The chain uses TRBV29-1 and TRBJ2-7, with D tentatively TRBD1 (5 bases). CDR3 length equals 12 residues. The germline V gene has CDR1 SQVTM and CDR2 ANQGSEA. The ends were cut back, 8 bases at V and 0 bases at J, with 11 bases in the middle. The CDR3 sequence: CSFKTASYEQYF. In DNA, the CDR3 is TGCAGCTTTAAGACAGCCTCCTACGAGCAGTACTTC.

V is TRBV21-1 and J is TRBJ2-4; TRBD2, the table's D call, lacks a check against the DNA. TRBV21-1 is noted as a pseudogene. The CDR3 has 15 amino acids. DNA for the CDR3: TGTGCCAGCAGCTGCGACCATGAGCGGGGGAACATTCAGTACTTC. Its translation is CASSCDHERGNIQYF.

This clone was recorded a few times. V and J are TRBV2 and TRBJ2-5, with 7 bases matching TRBD1. Looked up from germline, CDR1 is SNHLY and CDR2 is FYNNEI. J lost 3 bases, V lost 6 bases, and 1 base had no gene match. The CDR3 consists of 12 residues. The CDR3 DNA reads TGTGCCAGCAGCACAGGGGAAGAGACCCAGTACTTC. It is translated as CASSTGEETQYF.

The V call is TRBV21-1, the J call TRBJ2-1; the table's TRBD1 call for D was not verified on the DNA. TRBV21-1 counts as a pseudogene. The CDR3 covers 13 residues. CDR3 residues: CASSNTNYNEQFF. DNA of the CDR3: TGTGCCAGCAGCAACACAAACTACAATGAGCAGTTCTTC.

The J gene is TRBJ2-3, the V gene TRBV28; the D gene is possibly TRBD1 (7 bases). Germline assignment: CDR1 MDHEN and CDR2 SYDVKM. The V end lost 4 bases, the J end lost 11 bases, and 13 bases lay between the germline ends. CDR3 size: 12 residues. The CDR3 DNA reads as TGTGCCAGCAGTTCGGGGGACAGAAAGCAGTATTTT. Its protein is CASSSGDRKQYF.

J is TRBJ2-3 and V is TRBV7-3; 8 bases are a match to TRBD2. The CDR3 runs to 15 residues. CDR1 SGHTA and CDR2 FQGTGA come from the germline V gene. After removal of 6 bases from V and 3 bases from J, the junction contained 8 bases not matched to a gene. The chain's CDR3 is CASSPRGAETDTQYF. The CDR3 nucleotides read TGTGCCAGCAGTCCGCGGGGGGCGGAAACAGATACGCAGTATTTT.

V is TRBV28 and J is TRBJ2-3; D may match TRBD1 or TRBD2 (5 bases each). Germline V CDR1 and CDR2: MDHEN, SYDVKM. This CDR3 has 16 amino acids. Between the trimmed V and J ends, which lost 6 bases and 2 bases, there was a span of 18 bases. The CDR3 nucleotides read TGTGCCAGCAGCCCGGGGTGGGCAGGGAACACAGATACGCAGTATTTT. Residues: CASSPGWAGNTDTQYF.

The chain has TRBV28 and TRBJ2-5, with D possibly TRBD2 on 6 matching bases. Between the trimmed V and J ends, which lost 6 bases and 5 bases, there was a span of 10 bases. CDR3 length equals 12 residues. Germline V gene sequence: CDR1 MDHEN, CDR2 SYDVKM. The CDR3: CASSAGLETQYF. In DNA form, the CDR3 reads TGTGCCAGCAGCGCGGGGTTGGAGACCCAGTACTTC.

The chain couples TRBV2 to TRBJ2-1; a possible D gene is TRBD2 (6 bases). The V and J ends lost 8 bases and 0 bases respectively, with 11 bases between them. This CDR3 has 14 amino acids. CDR1 is SNHLY, CDR2 FYNNEI, per germline. The CDR3: CASLMTSSYNEQFF. CDR3 coding DNA: TGTGCCAGCTTAATGACTAGCTCCTACAATGAGCAGTTCTTC. The variable domain in full, completed from reference TRBV2 and TRBJ2-1, reads EPEVTQTPSHQVTQMGQEVILRCVPISNHLYFYWYRQILGQKVEFLVSFYNNEISEKSEIFDDQFSVERPDGSNFTLKIRSTKLEDSAMYFCASLMTSSYNEQFFGPGTRLTVL.

The chain combines TRBV21-1 with TRBJ2-7. TRBV21-1 is marked as a pseudogene. This CDR3 is 11 amino acids long. The chain's CDR3 is CASGRNHEQYF. The CDR3 DNA follows: TGTGCCAGCGGCCGGAACCACGAGCAGTACTTC.

This clone was found many times. The CDR3 sequence: CASSASYNEQFF. In DNA, the CDR3 is TGTGCCAGCAGCGCCTCCTACAATGAGCAGTTCTTC. This chain uses TRBV7-9 with TRBJ2-1; no reliable D call. The CDR3 has 12 residues. V was trimmed by 5 bases and J by 0 bases, leaving 2 bases between them. Germline V lookup: CDR1 SEHNR, CDR2 FQNEAQ (reference sequence).

This clone was counted only a few times. CDR3 protein: CASSTSGGTYQPQHF. The CDR3 coding sequence is TGTGCCAGTAGCACATCGGGGGGAACCTATCAGCCCCAGCATTTT. The J gene is TRBJ1-5, the V gene TRBV19; D may be TRBD1 (5 bases). The CDR3 is 15 residues long. Germline V gene lookup returns CDR1 LNHDA and CDR2 SQIVND (reference sequence). With 6 bases removed from V and 5 bases from J, the gap between germline ends came to 17 bases. The full variable domain, completed using reference TRBV19 and TRBJ1-5, is DGGITQSPKYLFRKEGQNVTLSCEQNLNHDAMYWYRQDPGQGLRLIYYSQIVNDFQKGDIAEGYSVSREKKESFPLTVTSAQKNPTAFYLCASSTSGGTYQPQHFGDGTRLSIL.

The J gene is TRBJ2-3, the V gene TRBV6-5, with 7 nucleotides matching TRBD2. J gave up 1 base and V 8 bases, and 3 bases lay outside the gene matches. The CDR3 consists of 13 residues. CDR1 is MNHEY, CDR2 SVGAGI, per germline. The CDR3 DNA follows: TGTGCCAGCTCTGCGGGAGGCACAGATACGCAGTATTTT. This codes for CASSAGGTDTQYF.